These T cell receptor beta chains were read from a single sample in a study of T cell responses to AZD1222 COVID-19 vaccine. The data were produced by immunoSEQ multiplex PCR, yet TCRdb's version contains in-frame clones alone and is incomplete. The data contain 250,000 to 300,000 clones, around 93% of them singletons. This specimen consisted of peripheral blood, obtained 28 days after the second AZD1222 dose. The source is an adult who received the AZD1222 COVID-19 vaccine. Each CDR3 is given without its conserved first and last residue.

cdr3_aa j_call v_call
ASSSTADSRDRPLWEQY TRBJ2-7 TRBV27
ASSYSTGNSPLH TRBJ1-6 TRBV6-5
ASSQASYEQY TRBJ2-7 TRBV3-1/TRBV3-2
ASSLGRLETQY TRBJ2-5 TRBV28
AWRRQGVNTGELF TRBJ2-2 TRBV30
AISGRGGGTEAF TRBJ1-1 TRBV10-3
ASSQGTSTGELF TRBJ2-2 TRBV4-2
ASSPRTGVNEQY TRBJ2-7 TRBV5-8
ASSLGLKETQY TRBJ2-5 TRBV7-2
ASRGGLNTEAF TRBJ1-1 TRBV27
ASSAGQAQQY TRBJ2-7 TRBV7-9
AIATVNTEAF TRBJ1-1 TRBV19
ASSPLVGRGEQF TRBJ2-1 TRBV3-1/TRBV3-2
ASSFTGTSGQF TRBJ2-1 TRBV7-2
ASSQPSGGVRTGELF TRBJ2-2 TRBV4-1
ASSLWDRGAF TRBJ1-1 TRBV28
ASSLSPRGYNEQF TRBJ2-1 TRBV27
ASSSRTGPWEKLF TRBJ1-4 TRBV9
ASSAGGAYEQY TRBJ2-7 TRBV7-9
ASSPRDRLVSGYT TRBJ1-2 TRBV28
ASRPQGPRTDTQY TRBJ2-3 TRBV28
ASSLGDRDFTDTQY TRBJ2-3 TRBV5-4
ASSGTVSYEQY TRBJ2-7 TRBV5-6
SAPREQF TRBJ2-1 TRBV20-1
ASSLGQMGRQETQY TRBJ2-5 TRBV5-1
ASSSQSFALGEQF TRBJ2-1 TRBV7-3
ASSLDSWRSPLH TRBJ1-6 TRBV19
ASSPTDSYTDTQY TRBJ2-3 TRBV3-1/TRBV3-2
ASSLPGLAGYEQF TRBJ2-1 TRBV4-1
ASSLAYNQPQH TRBJ1-5 TRBV12-3/TRBV12-4
ASSDFGGRQPQH TRBJ1-5 TRBV2